This entry concerns a single T cell receptor beta chain. Its antigen is not known. The sample originates from a study of circulating and synovial CD4+ cells in juvenile arthritis. Study-level findings and limits: These blood cells shared more CDR3 sequences with synovium than bulk blood. Overlap with synovium rose as more T cells were sequenced. Vbeta family usage analysis did not detect the pathogenic-like versus bulk difference.

Patients with active juvenile idiopathic arthritis donated these samples. TCRdb's copy holds only in-frame clones and misses some; the assay was immunoSEQ multiplex PCR. The data show 3,500 to 4,500 clones, 75% to 90% seen once. Germline loops: CDR1 SQVTM, CDR2 ANQGSEA. V lost 7 bases and J 6 bases, leaving 12 bases between the germline ends. This CDR3 comprises 11 residues. The sequence was collected from a human donor with juvenile idiopathic arthritis. The sequenced sample consisted of CD4+ T cells from synovial fluid. The J gene is TRBJ1-2, the V gene TRBV29-1; weak D call: TRBD1 (6 bases). CDR3 coding DNA: TGCAGCGGTACAGGGACGGATGGCTACACCTTC. Translating it yields CSGTGTDGYTF.